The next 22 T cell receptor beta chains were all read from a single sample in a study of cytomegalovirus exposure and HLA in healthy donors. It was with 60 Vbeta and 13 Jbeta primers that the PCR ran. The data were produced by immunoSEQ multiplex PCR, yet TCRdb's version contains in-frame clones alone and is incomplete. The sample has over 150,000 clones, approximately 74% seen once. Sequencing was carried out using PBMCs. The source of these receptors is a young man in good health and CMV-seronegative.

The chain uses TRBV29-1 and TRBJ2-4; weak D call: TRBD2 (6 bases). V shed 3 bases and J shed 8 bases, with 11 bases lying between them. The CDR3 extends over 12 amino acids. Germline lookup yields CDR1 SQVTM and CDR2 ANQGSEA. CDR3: CSVDIGGDIQYF. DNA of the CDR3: TGCAGCGTTGACATAGGAGGGGACATTCAGTACTTC.

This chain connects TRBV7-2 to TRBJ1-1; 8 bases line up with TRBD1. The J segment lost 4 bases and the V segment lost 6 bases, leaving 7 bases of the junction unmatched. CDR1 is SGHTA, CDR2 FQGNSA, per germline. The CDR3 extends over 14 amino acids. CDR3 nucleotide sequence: TGTGCCAGCAGGCCCCGACAGGGGTTCACTGAAGCTTTCTTT. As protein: CASRPRQGFTEAFF. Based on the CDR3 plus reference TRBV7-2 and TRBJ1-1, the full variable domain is GAGVSQSPSNKVTEKGKDVELRCDPISGHTALYWYRQSLGQGLEFLIYFQGNSAPDKSGLPSDRFSAERTGGSVSTLTIQRTQQEDSAVYLCASRPRQGFTEAFFGQGTRLTVV.

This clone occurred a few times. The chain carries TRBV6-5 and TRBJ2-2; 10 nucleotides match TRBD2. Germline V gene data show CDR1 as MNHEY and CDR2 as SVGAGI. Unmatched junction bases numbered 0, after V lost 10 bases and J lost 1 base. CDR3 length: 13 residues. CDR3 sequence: CATSGGNTGELFF. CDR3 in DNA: TGTGCCACTAGCGGGGGGAACACCGGGGAGCTGTTTTTT.

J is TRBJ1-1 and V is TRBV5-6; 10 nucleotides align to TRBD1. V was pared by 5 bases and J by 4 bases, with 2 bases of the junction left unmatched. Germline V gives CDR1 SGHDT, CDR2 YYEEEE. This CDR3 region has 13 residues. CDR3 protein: CASSWTGGTEAFF. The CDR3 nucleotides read TGTGCCAGCAGTTGGACAGGGGGCACTGAAGCTTTCTTT.

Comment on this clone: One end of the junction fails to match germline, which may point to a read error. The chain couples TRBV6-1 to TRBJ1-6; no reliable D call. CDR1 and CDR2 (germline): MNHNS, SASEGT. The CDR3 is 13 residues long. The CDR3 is CASSDLIESPLNF. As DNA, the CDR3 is TGTGCCAGCAGTGACCTAATAGAATCACCCCTCAACTTT.

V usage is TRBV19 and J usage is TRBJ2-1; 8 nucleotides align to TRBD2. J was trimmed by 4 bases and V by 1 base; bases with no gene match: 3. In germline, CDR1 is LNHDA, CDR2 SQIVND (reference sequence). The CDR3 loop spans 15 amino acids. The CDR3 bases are TGTGCCAGTAGTATAGCCAGCGGGGGTTACAATGAGCAGTTCTTC. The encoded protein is CASSIASGGYNEQFF.

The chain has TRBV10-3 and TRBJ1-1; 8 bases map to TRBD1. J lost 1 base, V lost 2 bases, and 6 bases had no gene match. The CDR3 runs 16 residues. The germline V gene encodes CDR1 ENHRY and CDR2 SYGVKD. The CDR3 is CAISEGPGTGNTEAFF. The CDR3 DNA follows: TGTGCCATCAGTGAGGGCCCCGGGACAGGGAACACTGAAGCTTTCTTT.

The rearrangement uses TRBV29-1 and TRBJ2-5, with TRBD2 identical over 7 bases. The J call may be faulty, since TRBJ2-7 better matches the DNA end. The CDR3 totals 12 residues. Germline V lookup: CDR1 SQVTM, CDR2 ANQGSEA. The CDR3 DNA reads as TGCAGCGTCGGGAGGAGCCGCTACGAGCAGTACTTC. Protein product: CSVGRSRYEQYF.

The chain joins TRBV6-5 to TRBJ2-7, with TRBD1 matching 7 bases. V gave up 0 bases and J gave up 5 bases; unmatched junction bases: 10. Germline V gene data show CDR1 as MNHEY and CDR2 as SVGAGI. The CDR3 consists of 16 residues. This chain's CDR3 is CASSYSRVLQGNEQYF. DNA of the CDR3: TGTGCCAGCAGTTACTCTAGGGTACTACAGGGGAACGAGCAGTACTTC.

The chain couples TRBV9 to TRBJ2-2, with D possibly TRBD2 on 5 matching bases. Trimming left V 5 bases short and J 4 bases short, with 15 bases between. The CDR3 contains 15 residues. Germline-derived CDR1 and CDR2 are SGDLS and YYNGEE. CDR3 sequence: CASSRSGVATGELFF. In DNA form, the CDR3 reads TGTGCCAGCAGTCGATCCGGGGTTGCCACCGGGGAGCTGTTTTTT. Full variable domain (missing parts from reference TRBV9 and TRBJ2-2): DSGVTQTPKHLITATGQRVTLRCSPRSGDLSVYWYQQSLDQGLQFLIQYYNGEERAKGNILERFSAQQFPDLHSELNLSSLELGDSALYFCASSRSGVATGELFFGEGSRLTVL.

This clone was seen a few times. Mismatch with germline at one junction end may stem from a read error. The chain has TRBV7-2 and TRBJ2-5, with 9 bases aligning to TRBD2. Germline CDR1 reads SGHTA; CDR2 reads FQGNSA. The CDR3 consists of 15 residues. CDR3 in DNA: TGTGCCAGCAGATTAGTGGCGGGGGGGCGGGAGACCCAGTACTTC. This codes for CASRLVAGGRETQYF.

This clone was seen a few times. The CDR3 loop reads CASIDMGAANTGELFF. CDR3 sequence (DNA): TGTGCCAGCATCGATATGGGGGCCGCCAACACCGGGGAGCTGTTTTTT. V is TRBV7-8 and J is TRBJ2-2; the D gene is possibly TRBD1 (6 bases). Germline loops: CDR1 SGHVS, CDR2 FQNEAQ. V dropped 7 bases and J dropped 2 bases, with 17 bases sitting between them. The CDR3 has 16 residues.

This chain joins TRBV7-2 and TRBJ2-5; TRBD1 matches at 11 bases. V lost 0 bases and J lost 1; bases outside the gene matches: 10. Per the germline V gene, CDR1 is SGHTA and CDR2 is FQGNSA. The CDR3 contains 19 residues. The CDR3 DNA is TGTGCCAGCAGCTTAGCGCTTGCTGGGACAGGGGGTCCCCAAGAGACCCAGTACTTC. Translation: CASSLALAGTGGPQETQYF.

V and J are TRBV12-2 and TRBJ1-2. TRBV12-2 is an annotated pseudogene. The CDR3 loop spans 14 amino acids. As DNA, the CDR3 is TGTGCAAGTCGCTTAGCGGAGGAGAACTATGGCTACACCTTC. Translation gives CASRLAEENYGYTF.

The CDR3, as DNA: TGTGCCAGCAGCCGCGGGGATTCTGGGGCCAACGTCCTGACTTTC. This codes for CASSRGDSGANVLTF. V usage is TRBV5-8 and J usage is TRBJ2-6, with D perhaps matching TRBD2 (6 bases). Looked up from germline, CDR1 is SGHTS and CDR2 is YDEGEE. Trimming left V 4 bases short and J 1 base short, with 9 bases between. This CDR3 is built from 15 residues.

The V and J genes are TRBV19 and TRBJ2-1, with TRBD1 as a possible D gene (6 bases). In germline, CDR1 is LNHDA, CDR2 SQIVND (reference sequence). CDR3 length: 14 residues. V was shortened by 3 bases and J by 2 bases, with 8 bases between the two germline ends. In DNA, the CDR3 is TGTGCCAGTAGTATCTCAGGGGCCTACAATGAGCAGTTCTTC. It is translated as CASSISGAYNEQFF.

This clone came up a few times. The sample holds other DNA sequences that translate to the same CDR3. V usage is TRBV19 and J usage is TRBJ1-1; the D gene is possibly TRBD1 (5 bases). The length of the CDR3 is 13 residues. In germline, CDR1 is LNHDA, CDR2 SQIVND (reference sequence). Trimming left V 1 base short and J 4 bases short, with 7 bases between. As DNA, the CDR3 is TGTGCCAGTAGTATAGGGGGGGGCACTGAAGCTTTCTTT. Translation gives CASSIGGGTEAFF. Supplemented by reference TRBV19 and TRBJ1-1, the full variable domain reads DGGITQSPKYLFRKEGQNVTLSCEQNLNHDAMYWYRQDPGQGLRLIYYSQIVNDFQKGDIAEGYSVSREKKESFPLTVTSAQKNPTAFYLCASSIGGGTEAFFGQGTRLTVV.

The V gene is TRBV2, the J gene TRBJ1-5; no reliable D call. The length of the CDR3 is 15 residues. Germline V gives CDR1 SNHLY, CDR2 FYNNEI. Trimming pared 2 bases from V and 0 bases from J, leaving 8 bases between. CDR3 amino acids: CASSESTGSNQPQHF. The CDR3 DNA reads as TGTGCCAGCAGTGAATCTACGGGTAGCAATCAGCCCCAGCATTTT.

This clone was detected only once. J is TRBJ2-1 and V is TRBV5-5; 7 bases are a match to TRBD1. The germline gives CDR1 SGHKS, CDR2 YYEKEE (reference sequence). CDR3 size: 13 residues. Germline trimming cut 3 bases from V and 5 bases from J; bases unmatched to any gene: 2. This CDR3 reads CASSWTGNNEQFF. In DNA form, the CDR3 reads TGTGCCAGCAGCTGGACAGGAAACAATGAGCAGTTCTTC.

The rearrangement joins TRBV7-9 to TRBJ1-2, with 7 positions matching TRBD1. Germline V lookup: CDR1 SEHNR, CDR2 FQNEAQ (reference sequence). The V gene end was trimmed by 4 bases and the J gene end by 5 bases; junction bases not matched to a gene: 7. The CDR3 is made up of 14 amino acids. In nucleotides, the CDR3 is TGTGCCAGCAGCTCGAAACAGGGGACGTATGGCTACACCTTC. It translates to CASSSKQGTYGYTF.

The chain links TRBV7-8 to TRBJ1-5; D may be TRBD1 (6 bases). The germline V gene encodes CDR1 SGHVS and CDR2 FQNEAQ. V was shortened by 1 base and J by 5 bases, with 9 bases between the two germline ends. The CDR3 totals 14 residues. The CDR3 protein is CASSLEQGYQPQHF. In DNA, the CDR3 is TGTGCCAGCAGCTTAGAACAGGGTTATCAGCCCCAGCATTTT.

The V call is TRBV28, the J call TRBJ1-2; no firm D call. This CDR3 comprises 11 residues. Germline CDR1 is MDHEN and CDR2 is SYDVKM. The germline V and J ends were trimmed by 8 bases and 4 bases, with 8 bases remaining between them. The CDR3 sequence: CASRSGYGYTF. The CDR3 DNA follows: TGTGCCAGCCGCTCGGGCTATGGCTACACCTTC.